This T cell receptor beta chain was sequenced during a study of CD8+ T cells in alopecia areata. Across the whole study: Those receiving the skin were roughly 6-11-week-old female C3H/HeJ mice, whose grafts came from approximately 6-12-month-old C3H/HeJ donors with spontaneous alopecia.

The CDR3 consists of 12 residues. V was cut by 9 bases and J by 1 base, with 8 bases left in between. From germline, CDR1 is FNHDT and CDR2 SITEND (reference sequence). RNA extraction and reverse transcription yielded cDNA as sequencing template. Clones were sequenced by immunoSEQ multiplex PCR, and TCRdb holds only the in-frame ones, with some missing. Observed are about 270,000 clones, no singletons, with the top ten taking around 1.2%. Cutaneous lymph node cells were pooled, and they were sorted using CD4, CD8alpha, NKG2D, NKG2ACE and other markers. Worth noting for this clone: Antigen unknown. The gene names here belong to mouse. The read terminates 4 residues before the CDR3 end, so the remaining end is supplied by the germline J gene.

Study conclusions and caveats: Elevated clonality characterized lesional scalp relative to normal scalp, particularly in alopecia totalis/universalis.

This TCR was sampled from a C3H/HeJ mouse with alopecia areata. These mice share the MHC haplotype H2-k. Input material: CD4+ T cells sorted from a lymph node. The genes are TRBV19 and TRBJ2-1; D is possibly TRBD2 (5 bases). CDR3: CATRLNYAEQFF. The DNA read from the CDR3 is TGTGCCACCAGACTGAACTATGCT.